The rows below give T cell receptor beta chains drawn from one sample of a study of cytomegalovirus exposure and HLA in healthy donors. Profiled with immunoSEQ multiplex PCR; TCRdb holds only in-frame clones, not every one. The repertoire holds roughly 180,000 clones, about four fifths seen once, with 4.8% in the top ten. Sequenced input: PBMCs. Receptors originate from a girl aged 10 to 17 in good health and CMV-seropositive. Both conserved end residues are part of each CDR3. The order of the fields is J gene, V gene, D gene, clone size, CDR3 protein, CDR3 DNA. A D gene is named only where the DNA matches it firmly. The size field is filled for only some rows; it gives once, few, many or a size class.

TRBJ2-3,TRBV29-1,TRBD1,NA,CSVTGTVTDTQYF,TGCAGCGTGACAGGGACAGTCACAGATACGCAGTATTTT
TRBJ2-7,TRBV7-9,NA,NA,CASSLGGSNPYEQYF,TGTGCCAGCAGCTTAGGGGGCTCGAACCCCTACGAGCAGTACTTC
TRBJ2-7,TRBV21-1,NA,few,CASSRRVSYEQYF,TGTGCCAGCAGCAGGAGGGTATCCTACGAGCAGTACTTC
TRBJ1-1,TRBV27,NA,NA,CASSFEATLTNTEAFF,TGTGCCAGCAGTTTTGAGGCGACCTTGACGAACACTGAAGCTTTCTTT
TRBJ1-1,TRBV19,TRBD1,NA,CASIGQVSTEAFF,TGTGCCAGTATAGGACAGGTGAGCACTGAAGCTTTCTTT
TRBJ1-2,TRBV5-1,TRBD1,NA,CASSAVEGAQSPLNYGYTF,TGCGCCAGCAGCGCGGTGGAGGGGGCGCAAAGTCCTCTTAACTATGGCTACACCTTC
TRBJ1-4,TRBV4-2,TRBD1,NA,CASSQTQGENEKLFF,TGTGCCAGCAGCCAAACCCAGGGGGAAAATGAAAAACTGTTTTTT
TRBJ2-3,TRBV7-3,TRBD2,NA,CASSSRGGGFTDTQYF,TGTGCCAGCAGCTCCCGGGGGGGCGGCTTTACAGATACGCAGTATTTT
TRBJ2-5,TRBV25-1,TRBD1,once,CASRGQEQETQYF,TGTGCCAGCAGGGGACAGGAGCAAGAGACCCAGTACTTC
TRBJ2-7,TRBV4-1,TRBD2,NA,CASSQVGGASSSYEQYF,TGCGCCAGCAGCCAAGTGGGAGGGGCTTCTAGCTCCTACGAGCAGTACTTC
TRBJ2-7,TRBV6-5,NA,NA,CASSEVSYEQYF,TGTGCCAGCAGTGAGGTCTCCTACGAGCAGTACTTC
TRBJ1-3,TRBV6-6,NA,NA,CASTDRILSGNTIYF,TGTGCCAGCACCGACAGGATCCTCTCTGGAAACACCATATATTTT
TRBJ2-2,TRBV29-1,NA,NA,CSGEGNTGELFF,TGCAGCGGCGAGGGGAACACCGGGGAGCTGTTTTTT
TRBJ1-6,TRBV19,NA,NA,CASSMEAFSLPPLHF,TGTGCCAGTAGTATGGAGGCCTTTTCTCTTCCACCCCTCCACTTT
TRBJ2-3,TRBV7-9,TRBD2,NA,CASSLRGRGDTQYF,TGTGCCAGCAGCTTAAGAGGGAGGGGAGATACGCAGTATTTT
TRBJ1-1,TRBV5-1,TRBD1,NA,CASSQGDTEAFF,TGCGCCAGCAGCCAGGGGGACACTGAAGCTTTCTTT
TRBJ2-5,TRBV5-1,TRBD1,NA,CASKKDRVNRETQYF,TGCGCCAGCAAAAAGGACAGGGTTAATAGGGAGACCCAGTACTTC
TRBJ1-2,TRBV6-6,NA,NA,CASSYPVEPPNYGYTF,TGTGCCAGCAGTTACCCCGTGGAGCCTCCTAACTATGGCTACACCTTC
TRBJ2-3,TRBV5-8,NA,NA,CASSLVGGEGDTQYF,TGTGCCAGCAGCTTAGTAGGGGGAGAGGGAGATACGCAGTATTTT
TRBJ1-1,TRBV7-3,TRBD1,NA,CASSRRGQGSTEAFF,TGTGCCAGCAGCCGTCGGGGACAGGGTTCCACTGAAGCTTTCTTT
TRBJ2-1,TRBV6-1,TRBD2,NA,CASSAAVSGGGNEQFF,TGTGCCAGCAGTGCCGCCGTTAGCGGGGGGGGGAATGAGCAGTTCTTC
TRBJ1-2,TRBV5-5,NA,NA,CASSFSGTDGYTF,TGTGCCAGCAGCTTCTCGGGTACGGATGGCTACACCTTC
TRBJ1-1,TRBV6-5,NA,NA,CASSYVSRDEAFF,TGTGCCAGCAGTTACGTTTCCAGGGATGAAGCTTTCTTT
TRBJ2-2,TRBV6-6,NA,NA,CASTLSGANTGELFF,TGTGCCAGCACCCTTTCAGGTGCCAACACCGGGGAGCTGTTTTTT
TRBJ1-1,TRBV5-6,NA,few,CASSLDAGRAFF,TGTGCCAGCAGCTTGGATGCGGGCCGGGCTTTCTTT
TRBJ1-1,TRBV7-2,NA,NA,CASSVGSIRAEAFF,TGTGCCAGCAGCGTAGGCTCTATCAGGGCCGAAGCTTTCTTT
TRBJ2-5,TRBV14,TRBD2,once,CASSQVLPGTRPETQYF,TGTGCCAGCAGCCAAGTCCTCCCTGGGACTAGACCAGAGACCCAGTACTTC
TRBJ2-7,TRBV5-1,NA,NA,CASSWSSGDYEQYF,TGCGCCAGCAGCTGGAGTTCAGGGGACTACGAGCAGTACTTC
TRBJ1-2,TRBV18,NA,NA,CASSPPDKRIANYGYTF,TGTGCCAGCTCACCACCTGACAAAAGGATTGCTAACTATGGCTACACCTTC
TRBJ1-2,TRBV6-1,TRBD1,NA,CASAETGADYGYTF,TGTGCCAGCGCTGAGACAGGGGCTGACTATGGCTACACCTTC
TRBJ1-5,TRBV5-8,NA,NA,CASSFVGRGQPQHF,TGTGCCAGCAGCTTTGTGGGTCGGGGTCAGCCCCAGCATTTT
TRBJ1-5,TRBV2,TRBD1,NA,CASSGRQGGDEPQHF,TGTGCCAGCAGTGGTCGCCAGGGGGGTGATGAGCCCCAGCATTTT
TRBJ1-1,TRBV7-9,NA,NA,CSSSNRTWTANTEAFF,TGTTCCAGCAGCAACAGGACCTGGACAGCGAACACTGAAGCTTTCTTT
TRBJ2-2,TRBV2,TRBD1,NA,CASSGDRGGNTGELFF,TGTGCCAGCAGTGGGGACAGGGGGGGGAACACCGGGGAGCTGTTTTTT
TRBJ1-4,TRBV2,NA,few,CASSARTVATNEKLFF,TGTGCCAGCAGTGCTCGGACAGTTGCAACTAATGAAAAACTGTTTTTT
TRBJ1-2,TRBV9,NA,NA,CASSLGGGLGYTF,TGTGCCAGCAGCCTCGGGGGGGGATTAGGCTACACCTTC
TRBJ1-6,TRBV4-1,NA,NA,CASSQGHPQSPLHF,TGCGCCAGCAGCCAAGGACATCCCCAATCACCCCTCCACTTT